One sample yielded the 20 T cell receptor beta chains listed below, sequenced in a study of blood T cell repertoires in COVID-19. Assay: immunoSEQ multiplex PCR; the TCRdb copy retains only in-frame clones and omits some. The profile shows approximately 33,000 clones, around four fifths of them singletons. Sequenced material: peripheral blood. Every receptor here comes from a man between 65 and 85 years old with acute or convalescent COVID-19.

The rearrangement links TRBV28 to TRBJ1-2; D uncertain. Germline CDR1 reads MDHEN; CDR2 reads SYDVKM. The V end was cut by 5 bases, the J end by 7 bases, with 8 bases between. The CDR3 runs to 11 residues. DNA for the CDR3: TGTGCCAGCAGTGGAGTCGCTGGCTACACCTTC. This sequence encodes CASSGVAGYTF.

J is TRBJ2-7 and V is TRBV28; 12 positions agree with TRBD1. CDR1 MDHEN and CDR2 SYDVKM come from the germline V gene. The CDR3 runs to 15 residues. V dropped 6 bases and J dropped 5; count of bases not matched to a gene: 8. The CDR3 nucleotides are TGTGCCAGCAGCCGAGGGACAGGGGGCCCCCACGAGCAGTACTTC. Translation: CASSRGTGGPHEQYF.

V and J are TRBV5-1 and TRBJ2-2, with 15 bases that match TRBD2. The CDR3 runs to 17 residues. Unmatched junction bases numbered 3, after V lost 3 bases and J lost 3 bases. Germline CDR1 is SGHRS and CDR2 is YFSETQ. DNA of the CDR3: TGCGCCAGCAGCTCGGGACTAGCGGGGGGATACACCGGGGAGCTGTTTTTT. Its translation is CASSSGLAGGYTGELFF.

A single count supports this clone. The chain is built from TRBV7-9 and TRBJ1-6; 10 positions match TRBD1. Trimming removed 5 bases from V and 10 bases from J; junction bases left unmatched: 8. This CDR3 contains 15 residues. Germline CDR1 is SEHNR and CDR2 is FQNEAQ (reference sequence). This chain's CDR3 is CASSPGQGDTSPLHF. The CDR3 nucleotides read TGTGCCAGCAGCCCCGGACAGGGGGATACATCACCCCTCCACTTT.

This clone was picked up a small number of times. The genes are TRBV7-9 and TRBJ1-2; unclear D gene. From germline, CDR1 is SEHNR and CDR2 FQNEAQ (reference sequence). This CDR3 has 15 residues. Deletions cut 1 base from V and 10 bases from J, with 19 bases between. This CDR3 is CASSLGGWSAPTYTF. As DNA, the CDR3 is TGTGCCAGCAGCTTAGGCGGGTGGTCCGCTCCCACCTACACCTTC.

The sample holds one count of this clone. The rearrangement joins TRBV6-5 to TRBJ1-1; D is possibly TRBD1 (6 bases). In germline, CDR1 is MNHEY, CDR2 SVGAGI. Trimming shortened V by 4 bases and J by 8 bases, and 14 bases separated the two germline ends. The CDR3 covers 13 residues. The CDR3 region has the DNA TGTGCCAGCAGTTGGATCGGACAGAACGAAGCTTTCTTT. Protein product: CASSWIGQNEAFF.

The rearrangement links TRBV7-2 to TRBJ1-5, with D tentatively TRBD1 (6 bases). CDR3 length: 14 amino acids. V was trimmed by 1 base and J by 6 bases, leaving 10 bases between them. Germline lookup yields CDR1 SGHTA and CDR2 FQGNSA. CDR3 in DNA: TGTGCCAGCAGCTTAGTGGGGGCCGGTCAGCCCCAGCATTTT. This encodes CASSLVGAGQPQHF.

The chain recombines TRBV11-3 with TRBJ2-3, with D unresolved. The CDR3 runs to 13 residues. From germline, CDR1 is SGHNT and CDR2 YENEEA. V was cut by 4 bases and J by 6 bases, with 11 bases left in between. CDR3 protein: CASSSSTWDTQYF. The DNA of the CDR3 is TGTGCCAGCAGCTCATCCACATGGGATACGCAGTATTTT. The variable domain in full, with the rest retrieved from reference TRBV11-3 and TRBJ2-3, is EAGVVQSPRYKIIEKKQPVAFWCNPISGHNTLYWYLQNLGQGPELLIRYENEEAVDDSQLPKDRFSAERLKGVDSTLKIQPAELGDSAVYLCASSSSTWDTQYFGPGTRLTVL.

The chain joins TRBV28 to TRBJ2-7; 10 nucleotides align to TRBD1. Germline V gives CDR1 MDHEN, CDR2 SYDVKM. The CDR3 has 16 amino acids. V was clipped by 0 bases and J by 2 bases; unmatched bases: 4. CDR3 protein: CASSLWGTGDPYEQYF. DNA for the CDR3: TGTGCCAGCAGTTTATGGGGGACAGGGGACCCCTACGAGCAGTACTTC.

The chain carries TRBV25-1 and TRBJ1-3; D remains ambiguous. CDR1 is MGHDK, CDR2 SYGVNS, per germline. CDR3 length: 12 amino acids. Trimming took 5 bases from V and 4 from J, leaving 6 bases between them. As DNA, the CDR3 is TGTGCCAGCAGTCTCGGGGGAAACACCATATATTTT. This gives the protein CASSLGGNTIYF.

Concerning this clone itself: The junction shows a germline mismatch at one end, possibly a read error. The V and J genes are TRBV3-1 (or the pseudogene TRBV3-2) and TRBJ1-5; D gene uncertain. The germline V gene has CDR1 LGHDT and CDR2 YNNKEL (reference sequence). The CDR3 loop spans 14 amino acids. The CDR3 sequence is CASSKDGYNQPQHF. The CDR3 nucleotides read TGTGCCAGCAGCAAAGACGGGTACAATCAGCCCCAGCATTTT.

The rearrangement uses TRBV7-2 and TRBJ1-6; 8 bases align to TRBD1. This CDR3 contains 13 residues. Germline V gene sequence: CDR1 SGHTA, CDR2 FQGNSA. Trimming at V came to 4 bases and at J to 15 bases, leaving 8 bases not matched to a gene. CDR3 in amino acids: CASSSRTGQLLHF. The CDR3 region has the DNA TGTGCCAGCAGCTCCCGGACAGGGCAACTCCTCCACTTT.

This sequence joins TRBV5-1 and TRBJ2-7; 8 nucleotides line up with TRBD2. Germline V gene lookup returns CDR1 SGHRS and CDR2 YFSETQ. This CDR3 is 15 amino acids long. V lost 0 bases and J lost 5; bases outside the gene matches: 7. The CDR3 DNA reads as TGCGCCAGCAGCTTGGCCGGGGGGGCCATCGACGAGCAGTACTTC. This translates into CASSLAGGAIDEQYF.

V usage is TRBV5-1 and J usage is TRBJ1-1; perhaps TRBD1 as D (5 bases). This CDR3 contains 13 residues. V lost 1 base, J lost 1 base, and 5 bases lay in between. Germline V gene lookup returns CDR1 SGHRS and CDR2 YFSETQ. CDR3 sequence: CASSLQGNTEAFF. The CDR3, as DNA: TGCGCCAGCAGCTTGCAGGGGAACACTGAAGCTTTCTTT.

This sequence joins TRBV28 and TRBJ1-4; tentative D call: TRBD1 (5 bases). V was pared by 6 bases and J by 5 bases, with 16 bases between. CDR3 length equals 15 residues. Germline V gene data show CDR1 as MDHEN and CDR2 as SYDVKM. The CDR3 nucleotides are TGTGCCAGCAGGCTCCCGACAGCGCAAAATGAAAAACTGTTTTTT. This codes for CASRLPTAQNEKLFF.

The chain uses TRBV5-5 and TRBJ1-3; 10 bases fit TRBD1. The CDR3 consists of 16 residues. Germline V gene sequence: CDR1 SGHKS, CDR2 YYEKEE (reference sequence). The trim removed 7 bases at V and 0 bases at J, leaving 7 bases unmatched. CDR3 DNA: TGTGCCAGCCCCGGGGGACAGGGGAACTCTGGAAACACCATATATTTT. Protein sequence: CASPGGQGNSGNTIYF.

The genes are TRBV28 and TRBJ1-4; a weak D match, TRBD1 (6 bases). The germline gives CDR1 MDHEN, CDR2 SYDVKM. This CDR3 contains 15 residues. V was clipped by 6 bases and J by 5 bases, with 16 bases between them. The CDR3 loop is CASSRGGRGNEKLFF. The CDR3 DNA is TGTGCCAGCAGCCGAGGGGGGCGGGGGAATGAAAAACTGTTTTTT. Full variable domain (outside the CDR3, taken from reference TRBV28 and TRBJ1-4): DVKVTQSSRYLVKRTGEKVFLECVQDMDHENMFWYRQDPGLGLRLIYFSYDVKMKEKGDIPEGYSVSREKKERFSLILESASTNQTSMYLCASSRGGRGNEKLFFGSGTQLSVL.

The genes are TRBV6-5 and TRBJ1-5; the match to TRBD1 covers 11 bases. The ends lost 2 bases at V and 1 base at J; junction bases unmatched: 1. Germline CDR1 and CDR2: MNHEY and SVGAGI. The CDR3 runs 16 residues. The CDR3 coding sequence is TGTGCCAGCAGTTACGGGACAGGGGGGAGCAATCAGCCCCAGCATTTT. It codes for CASSYGTGGSNQPQHF.

V usage is TRBV28 and J usage is TRBJ2-4, with 7 bases aligning to TRBD1. The CDR3 totals 16 residues. Germline CDR1 MDHEN, CDR2 SYDVKM. V was clipped by 3 bases and J by 8 bases; unmatched bases: 13. The CDR3 sequence: CASSFPRTGTEDIQYF. CDR3 DNA sequence: TGTGCCAGCAGTTTTCCGAGGACCGGGACAGAGGACATTCAGTACTTC. The complete variable domain, with remaining parts taken from reference TRBV28 and TRBJ2-4, reads DVKVTQSSRYLVKRTGEKVFLECVQDMDHENMFWYRQDPGLGLRLIYFSYDVKMKEKGDIPEGYSVSREKKERFSLILESASTNQTSMYLCASSFPRTGTEDIQYFGAGTRLSVL.

The chain employs TRBV5-6 and TRBJ2-7; D gene unclear. The germline V gene has CDR1 SGHDT and CDR2 YYEEEE. Trimming took 4 bases from V and 3 from J, leaving 14 bases between them. The length of the CDR3 is 14 residues. CDR3 residues: CASSTQKNRYEQYF. For the CDR3, the DNA is TGTGCCAGCAGCACCCAGAAAAATCGCTACGAGCAGTACTTC.